Each of the 10 T cell receptor beta chains below was sequenced from the same sample in a study of regulatory T cells in long-lasting Graves disease. Through Arm-PCR of CDR3 regions and iRepertoire HTBI primers, TCR beta libraries were built. MiXCR was run by TCRdb on the multiplex PCR reads, yielding one entry per CDR3 protein. In the table there are about 540,000 distinct CDR3 sequences, approximately 12% of which are singletons. Sample time point: newly diagnosed GD, antithyroid drugs for less than 3 months. PBMC-extracted RNA yielded the TCR library. These records were also assigned to another study, of T cells in Graves' hyperthyroidism and ophthalmopathy.

The sample was peripheral blood mononuclear cells (PBMCs), taken at new diagnosis, from a patient treated with antithyroid drugs. The receptors originated from a man under 40 with Graves disease.

This clonotype appeared a few times. V gene TRBV7-6 combines with J gene TRBJ2-1, with 10 bases identical to TRBD2. The CDR3 is made up of 16 amino acids. Germline assignment: CDR1 SGHVS and CDR2 FNYEAQ. V lost 5 bases and J lost 8; bases outside the gene matches: 12. The CDR3 DNA sequence: TGTGCCAGCAGCCCAAGGGGTAGCGGGAGGAGCTATGAGCAGTTCTTC. Its protein product is CASSPRGSGRSYEQFF.

This clonotype has at least ten counts. The V and J genes are TRBV6-5 and TRBJ2-7; 7 bases agree with TRBD2. The CDR3 spans 15 residues. The germline gives CDR1 MNHEY, CDR2 SVGAGI. V shed 2 bases and J 5 bases; nucleotides not matched to a gene: 9. CDR3 DNA: TGTGCCAGCAGTTACCAAGGCGGGGGTTTGGACGAGCAGTACTTC. Amino acid sequence: CASSYQGGGLDEQYF.

This clonotype was observed many times. This rearrangement joins TRBV6-1 to TRBJ2-1; D is perhaps TRBD2 (6 bases). The CDR3 consists of 15 residues. Trimming took off 5 bases at V and 6 bases at J, with 17 bases between the two ends. Germline CDR1 and CDR2: MNHNS and SASEGT. The chain's CDR3 is CASSTGTGGVNEQFF. In DNA form, the CDR3 reads TGTGCCAGCAGTACCGGGACTGGGGGAGTCAATGAGCAGTTCTTC.

This clonotype was found many times. This chain connects TRBV27 to TRBJ1-1; D unresolved. CDR1 MNHEY and CDR2 SMNVEV come from the germline V gene (reference sequence). V lost 5 bases to trimming and J lost 0 bases, with 16 bases between them. The CDR3 contains 16 residues. The CDR3 DNA follows: TGTGCCAGCAGTACTCGACAAACTATGATGAACACTGAAGCTTTCTTT. Protein: CASSTRQTMMNTEAFF.

The table lists this clonotype with many counts. V and J are TRBV11-2 and TRBJ2-7; D is uncertain. Germline V gene data show CDR1 as SGHAT and CDR2 as FQNNGV. The V gene lost 0 bases and the J gene lost 2 bases, with 5 bases spanning the gap. CDR3 length: 13 amino acids. This CDR3 is CASSLDTAYEQYF. In nucleotides, the CDR3 is TGTGCCAGCAGCTTAGACACTGCCTACGAGCAGTACTTC.

This clonotype was counted only a few times. This chain links TRBV20-1 with TRBJ2-1; D may be TRBD1 or TRBD2 (5 bases each). CDR1 and CDR2 from the germline V gene are DFQATT and SNEGSKA (reference sequence). The CDR3 spans 14 residues. V gave up 3 bases and J gave up 7 bases, with 16 bases separating them. DNA of the CDR3: TGCAGTGCTAGGGGTACGGCAGGGAGTAATGAGCAGTTCTTC. Its protein product is CSARGTAGSNEQFF.

This clonotype has ten or more counts. Written as DNA, the CDR3 is TGTGCCAGCTTTCCCTCCTACGAGCAGTACTTC. It encodes CASFPSYEQYF. The rearrangement joins TRBV27 to TRBJ2-7; no definite D call. Trimming took 8 bases from V and 0 from J, leaving 5 bases between them. The germline V gene encodes CDR1 MNHEY and CDR2 SMNVEV (reference sequence). This CDR3 region has 11 residues.

This clonotype was counted only a few times. V is TRBV29-1 and J is TRBJ2-7, with TRBD2 as a possible D gene (6 bases). Germline V lookup: CDR1 SQVTM, CDR2 ANQGSEA. The CDR3 contains 12 residues. Trimming left V 3 bases short and J 7 bases short, with 13 bases between. CDR3 nucleotides: TGCAGCGTTGAGGAGGGATCAGGGGAGCAGTACTTC. This gives the protein CSVEEGSGEQYF.

This clonotype appeared a few times. This chain joins TRBV19 and TRBJ2-3, with 7 bases that match TRBD1. The J call is in doubt because the DNA end fits TRBJ2-5 better. This CDR3 spans 14 amino acids. Germline assignment: CDR1 LNHDA and CDR2 SQIVND (reference sequence). The CDR3, as DNA: TGTGCCAGTAGTTACAGGGGTTTTGGGGAGACCCAGTACTTC. As protein: CASSYRGFGETQYF.

This clonotype has more than one count but fewer than ten. This rearrangement joins TRBV18 to TRBJ2-7; TRBD1 agrees at 8 bases. Germline values: CDR1 KGHSH, CDR2 LQKENI. CDR3 length: 18 residues. J gave up 4 bases and V 6 bases, and 20 bases lay outside the gene matches. The CDR3 sequence is CASSPLSTGTGVSYEQYF. CDR3 in DNA: TGTGCCAGCTCGCCTCTATCTACCGGGACAGGCGTCTCGTACGAGCAGTACTTC.